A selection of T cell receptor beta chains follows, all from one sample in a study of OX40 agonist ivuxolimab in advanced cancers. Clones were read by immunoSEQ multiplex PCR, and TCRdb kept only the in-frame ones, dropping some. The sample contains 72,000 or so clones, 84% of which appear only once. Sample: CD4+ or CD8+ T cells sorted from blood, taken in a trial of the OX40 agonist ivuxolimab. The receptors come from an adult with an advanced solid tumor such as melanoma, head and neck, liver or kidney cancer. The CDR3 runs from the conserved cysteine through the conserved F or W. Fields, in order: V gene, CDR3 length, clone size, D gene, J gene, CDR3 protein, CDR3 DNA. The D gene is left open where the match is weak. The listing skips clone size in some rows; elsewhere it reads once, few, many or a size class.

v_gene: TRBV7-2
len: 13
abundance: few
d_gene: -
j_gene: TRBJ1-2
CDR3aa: CASSLESGGGYTF
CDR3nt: TGTGCCAGCAGCTTAGAGTCGGGGGGTGGCTACACCTTC

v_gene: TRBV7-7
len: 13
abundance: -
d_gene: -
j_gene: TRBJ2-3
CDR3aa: CASSATPKDTQYF
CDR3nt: TGTGCCAGCAGCGCAACGCCCAAAGATACGCAGTATTTT

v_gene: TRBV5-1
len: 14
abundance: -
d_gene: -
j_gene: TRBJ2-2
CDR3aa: CASSLDGNTGELFF
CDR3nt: TGCGCCAGCAGCTTGGACGGGAACACCGGGGAGCTGTTTTTT

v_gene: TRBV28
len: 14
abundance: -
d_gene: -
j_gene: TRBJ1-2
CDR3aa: CASSLRGVFYGYTF
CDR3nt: TGTGCCAGCAGTTTACGGGGAGTCTTCTATGGCTACACCTTC

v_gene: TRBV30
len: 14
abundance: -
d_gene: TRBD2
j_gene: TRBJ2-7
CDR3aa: CAWSGEASGYEQYF
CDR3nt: TGTGCCTGGAGTGGGGAGGCTAGCGGATACGAGCAGTACTTC

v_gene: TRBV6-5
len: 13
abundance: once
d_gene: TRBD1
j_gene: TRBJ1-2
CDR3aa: CASSRQGFYGYTF
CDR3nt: TGTGCCAGCAGCCGACAGGGGTTCTATGGCTACACCTTC

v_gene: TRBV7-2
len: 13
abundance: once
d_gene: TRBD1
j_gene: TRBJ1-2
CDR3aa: CASSVTGPYGYTF
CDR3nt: TGTGCCAGCAGCGTGACAGGGCCTTATGGCTACACCTTC

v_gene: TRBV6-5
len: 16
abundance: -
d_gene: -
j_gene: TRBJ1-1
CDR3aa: CASSYSESGINTEAFF
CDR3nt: TGTGCCAGCAGTTACTCCGAGTCAGGCATAAACACTGAAGCTTTCTTT

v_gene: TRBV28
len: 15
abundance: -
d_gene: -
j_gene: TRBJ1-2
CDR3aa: CASSSSTRSNYGYTF
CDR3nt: TGTGCCAGCAGTTCCTCGACACGTTCTAACTATGGCTACACCTTC

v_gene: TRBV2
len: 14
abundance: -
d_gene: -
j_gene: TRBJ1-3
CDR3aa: CASSLSGTGNTIYF
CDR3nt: TGTGCCAGCAGTCTTTCAGGGACTGGAAACACCATATATTTT

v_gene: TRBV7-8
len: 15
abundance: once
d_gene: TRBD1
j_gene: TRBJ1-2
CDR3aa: CASSLVAGGGYGYTF
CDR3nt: TGTGCCAGCAGCTTAGTTGCAGGGGGCGGCTATGGCTACACCTTC

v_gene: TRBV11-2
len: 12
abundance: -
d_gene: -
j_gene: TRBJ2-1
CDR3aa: CASSLAGINLFF
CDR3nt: TGTGCCAGCAGCCTGGCCGGGATCAACCTTTTCTTC

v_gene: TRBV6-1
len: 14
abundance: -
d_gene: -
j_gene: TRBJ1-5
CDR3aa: CASRPSGANQPQHF
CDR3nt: TGTGCCAGCAGGCCCTCGGGGGCCAATCAGCCCCAGCATTTT

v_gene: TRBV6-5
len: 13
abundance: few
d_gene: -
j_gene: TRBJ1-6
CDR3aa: CASRPHHSSPLHF
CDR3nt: TGTGCCAGCAGACCTCACCACAGTTCACCCCTCCACTTT

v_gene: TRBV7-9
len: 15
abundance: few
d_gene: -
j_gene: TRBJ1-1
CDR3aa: CASSFYGPWVGEAFF
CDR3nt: TGTGCCAGCAGCTTTTATGGGCCCTGGGTGGGTGAAGCTTTCTTT

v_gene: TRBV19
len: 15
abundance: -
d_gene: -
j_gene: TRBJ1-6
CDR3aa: CATQGGRGQFSPLHF
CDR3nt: TGTGCCACCCAAGGCGGGAGGGGTCAGTTTTCACCCCTCCACTTT

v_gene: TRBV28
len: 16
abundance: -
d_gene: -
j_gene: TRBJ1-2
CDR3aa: CASSLEAEGQYLTRTF
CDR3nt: TGTGCCAGCAGTTTAGAGGCGGAGGGCCAGTACCTAACAAGGACCTTC

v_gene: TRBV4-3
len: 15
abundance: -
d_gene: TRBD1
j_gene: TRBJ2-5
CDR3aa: CASSPGQGLGETQYF
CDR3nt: TGCGCCAGCAGCCCCGGACAGGGGTTGGGAGAGACCCAGTACTTC

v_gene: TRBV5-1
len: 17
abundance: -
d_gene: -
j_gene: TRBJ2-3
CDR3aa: CASSVGLGAPGTDTQYF
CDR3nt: TGCGCCAGCAGCGTGGGTCTGGGGGCGCCTGGGACAGATACGCAGTATTTT

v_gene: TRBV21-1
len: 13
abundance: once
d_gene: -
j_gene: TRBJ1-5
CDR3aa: CASWGTDNQPQHF
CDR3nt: TGTGCCAGCTGGGGGACAGACAATCAGCCCCAGCATTTT

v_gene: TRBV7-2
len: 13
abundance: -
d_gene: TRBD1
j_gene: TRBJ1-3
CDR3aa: CASSTGAGNTIYF
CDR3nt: TGTGCCAGCAGCACAGGGGCTGGAAACACCATATATTTT

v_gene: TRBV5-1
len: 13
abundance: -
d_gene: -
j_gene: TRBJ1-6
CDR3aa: CASSRGVDSPLHF
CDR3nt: TGCGCCAGCAGTAGGGGAGTAGATTCGCCCCTCCACTTT

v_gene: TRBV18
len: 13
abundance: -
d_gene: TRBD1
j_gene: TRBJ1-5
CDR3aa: CASSTQGSQPQHF
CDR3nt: TGTGCCAGCTCAACACAGGGGAGTCAGCCCCAGCATTTT

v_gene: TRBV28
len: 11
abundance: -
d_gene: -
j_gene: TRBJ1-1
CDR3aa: CASRGNTEAFF
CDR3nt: TGTGCCAGCAGGGGGAACACTGAAGCTTTCTTT